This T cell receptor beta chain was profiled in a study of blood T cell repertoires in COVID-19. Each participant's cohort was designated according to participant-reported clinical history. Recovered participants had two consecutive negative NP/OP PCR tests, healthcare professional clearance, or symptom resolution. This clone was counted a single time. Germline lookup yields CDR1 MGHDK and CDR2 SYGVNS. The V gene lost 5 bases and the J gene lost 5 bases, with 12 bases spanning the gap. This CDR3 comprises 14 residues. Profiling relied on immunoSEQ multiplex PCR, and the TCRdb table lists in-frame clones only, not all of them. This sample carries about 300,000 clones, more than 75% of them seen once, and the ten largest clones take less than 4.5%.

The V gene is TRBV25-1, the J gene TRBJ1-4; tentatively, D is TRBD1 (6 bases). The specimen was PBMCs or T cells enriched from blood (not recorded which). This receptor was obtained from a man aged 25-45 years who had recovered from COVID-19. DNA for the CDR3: TGTGCCAGCAGTCCGGGACATTCCAATGAAAAACTGTTTTTT. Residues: CASSPGHSNEKLFF.